This T cell receptor beta chain was recovered during a study of blood T cells in healthy people across ages. The germline gives CDR1 MDHEN, CDR2 SYDVKM. This CDR3 is built from 16 residues. V shed 4 bases and J shed 0 bases, with 16 bases lying between them. The authors ran a second PCR of about 7 to 11 cycles using a sample-barcoded 5' primer and a J-beta primer mix. MiXCR, applied by TCRdb to the 5' RACE reads, yields one record per CDR3 protein. Of hundreds of thousands of distinct CDR3 sequences listed, about 25% are singletons. A further study also used this sample, focusing on T cells of mothers and their children. That source reports: Every microgram of extracted RNA entered cDNA synthesis, around 1.4 ug per 15 ul.

This chain uses TRBV28 with TRBJ2-7; D is unclear. The sample taken for sequencing was blood. The source of this sequence is a boy younger than 18 in good health. The CDR3 bases are TGTGCCAGCAGTTACCTTCTCTTTTCCTCCTCCTACGAGCAGTACTTC. Its translation is CASSYLLFSSSYEQYF. Combining the CDR3 with reference TRBV28 and TRBJ2-7 gives the whole variable domain DVKVTQSSRYLVKRTGEKVFLECVQDMDHENMFWYRQDPGLGLRLIYFSYDVKMKEKGDIPEGYSVSREKKERFSLILESASTNQTSMYLCASSYLLFSSSYEQYFGPGTRLTVT.